This is a list of T cell receptor beta chains from one sample in a study of cytomegalovirus exposure and HLA in healthy donors. Method: immunoSEQ multiplex PCR; TCRdb's copy keeps in-frame clones and lacks some. This sample's table reports approximately 130,000 clones. What was sequenced was PBMCs. The receptors originated from a woman in her fifties or sixties in good health and CMV-seronegative. Each CDR3 is given with its conserved first and last residue. The D gene is left open where the match is weak.

D | J | V | DNA | CDR3
TRBD1 | TRBJ1-1 | TRBV27 | TGTGCCAGCAGTTTAAAGGGGGCAACTGAAGCTTTCTTT | CASSLKGATEAFF
NA | TRBJ2-6 | TRBV6-6 | TGTGCCAGCCGTCCGGAGGGAAGCTCTGGGGCCAACGTCCTGACTTTC | CASRPEGSSGANVLTF
TRBD1 | TRBJ1-1 | TRBV18 | TGTGCCAGCTCACCCAATCTACCTCCCGGGACAGGGGCTTTCTTT | CASSPNLPPGTGAFF
TRBD1 | TRBJ2-3 | TRBV5-1 | TGCGCCAGCAGCCAAGGGGGCTCAGATACGCAGTATTTT | CASSQGGSDTQYF
NA | TRBJ2-3 | TRBV7-2 | TGTGCCAGCAGCTTAGTAGGAATCGTCAAGACAGTAGATACGCAGTATTTT | CASSLVGIVKTVDTQYF
TRBD2 | TRBJ2-1 | TRBV7-2 | TGTGCCAGCACCCTTAGCGGGAGCTCCTACAATGAGCAGTTCTTC | CASTLSGSSYNEQFF
NA | TRBJ2-7 | TRBV7-3 | TGTGCCAGCAGCTTAAGGGGGGGCCCTGAATACGAGCAGTACTTC | CASSLRGGPEYEQYF
TRBD2 | TRBJ2-1 | TRBV5-1 | TGCGCCAGCACCCCTCTGGACGTCACTAGCGGGTACAATGAGCAGTTCTTC | CASTPLDVTSGYNEQFF
TRBD2 | TRBJ2-2 | TRBV5-4 | TGTGCCAGCAGCCTCGGACTAGAGCGCACCGGGGAGCTGTTTTTT | CASSLGLERTGELFF
NA | TRBJ1-1 | TRBV2 | TGTGCCAGCAGTGCGGGAGGGATCACTGAAGCTTTCTTT | CASSAGGITEAFF
NA | TRBJ1-4 | TRBV7-9 | TGTGCCAGCAGCTGGGGGGGGGCTGCAACTAATGAAAAACTGTTTTTT | CASSWGGAATNEKLFF
TRBD1 | TRBJ1-2 | TRBV9 | TGTGCCAGCAGCCTCAGGGACAGGGGTTATGGCTACACCTTC | CASSLRDRGYGYTF
NA | TRBJ2-2 | TRBV28 | TGTGCCAGCAGTCCCCCGCCAGGGGCGCTGACCGGGGAGCTGTTTTTT | CASSPPPGALTGELFF
TRBD1 | TRBJ2-5 | TRBV5-8 | TGTGCCAGCAGCTGGGGACAGGGCTTGCTTCAAGAGACCCAGTACTTC | CASSWGQGLLQETQYF
TRBD2 | TRBJ2-3 | TRBV7-3 | TGTGCCAGCAGCTTAGGATCTAGCGGGGGGACAGATACGCAGTATTTT | CASSLGSSGGTDTQYF
NA | TRBJ1-3 | TRBV7-7 | TGTGCTAGCAGCCAGAGGGCGGGGAACACCATATATTTT | CASSQRAGNTIYF
NA | TRBJ2-1 | TRBV5-1 | TGCGCCAGCAGCACACAGGGGGGGAATGAGCAGTTCTTC | CASSTQGGNEQFF
NA | TRBJ2-7 | TRBV6-1 | TGTGCCAGCAGCAATGACAGGAACACCTACGAGCAGTACTTC | CASSNDRNTYEQYF
NA | TRBJ1-5 | TRBV4-1 | TGCGCCAGCAGCCGGTACATTGATAGCAATCAGCCCCAGCATTTT | CASSRYIDSNQPQHF
NA | TRBJ2-2 | TRBV7-9 | TGTGCCAGCAGCTCCCCAGTTGCACTAGACCGCACCGGGGAGCTGTTTTTT | CASSSPVALDRTGELFF
TRBD1 | TRBJ1-2 | TRBV5-1 | TGCGCCAGCAGCCCGTACAGGGGTGACTATGGCTACACCTTC | CASSPYRGDYGYTF
NA | TRBJ2-7 | TRBV4-1 | TGCGCCAGCAGCCAAACAGGTTCCTACGAGCAGTACTTC | CASSQTGSYEQYF
TRBD2 | TRBJ2-1 | TRBV5-1 | TGCGCCAGCAGCTTGGTTTGGACTAGCCGAAGTGAGCAGTTCTTC | CASSLVWTSRSEQFF
NA | TRBJ2-2 | TRBV28 | TGTGCCAGCAGTCTAACGAACACCGGGGAGCTGTTTTTT | CASSLTNTGELFF
NA | TRBJ1-2 | TRBV2 | TGTGCCAGTACCCCCCTAGACAGCTATGGCTATGGCTACACCTTC | CASTPLDSYGYGYTF
TRBD2 | TRBJ2-4 | TRBV15 | TGTGCCACCAGCAGAGGAGGTTCAGGGCGGGGGAACATTCAGTACTTC | CATSRGGSGRGNIQYF
TRBD1 | TRBJ1-6 | TRBV5-1 | TGCGCCAGCACTTACGGGACAGAAGTAAATTCACCCCTCCACTTT | CASTYGTEVNSPLHF
NA | TRBJ1-5 | TRBV5-1 | TGCGCCAGCAGCTTGGACGGGGGAGGTCAGCCCCAGCATTTT | CASSLDGGGQPQHF
TRBD1 | TRBJ1-5 | TRBV29-1 | TGCAGCGTTGAAGATGGTACAGGGGGCAATCAGCCCCAGCATTTT | CSVEDGTGGNQPQHF
NA | TRBJ2-2 | TRBV19 | TGTGCCAGTAAAAGGGGAGGGGAGCTGTTTTTT | CASKRGGELFF
NA | TRBJ2-3 | TRBV5-1 | TGCGCCAGCAGCTTCGTTATCCAGGCCACAGATACGCAGTATTTT | CASSFVIQATDTQYF
NA | TRBJ2-7 | TRBV5-1 | TGCGCCACTAGGACGGGGGAGCAATCCTACGAGCAGTACTTC | CATRTGEQSYEQYF
NA | TRBJ2-7 | TRBV4-2 | TGTGCCAGCAGCCAGGAAGGACTCATTGTCTACGAGCAGTACTTC | CASSQEGLIVYEQYF
TRBD2 | TRBJ2-7 | TRBV2 | TGTGCCAGCAGGGTAGCGGGAGGGCAAGGCGAGCAGTACTTC | CASRVAGGQGEQYF
NA | TRBJ1-4 | TRBV7-2 | TGTGCCAGCAGCTGGGGGGGGAATAATGAAAAACTGTTTTTT | CASSWGGNNEKLFF
NA | TRBJ2-3 | TRBV29-1 | TGCAGCGCCGGCAGCCAGGGATATACGCAGTATTTT | CSAGSQGYTQYF
NA | TRBJ2-1 | TRBV2 | TGTGCCAGCAGTTTTGTCCCGGGGAACCCCCAGGTTGAGCAGTTCTTC | CASSFVPGNPQVEQFF
NA | TRBJ2-3 | TRBV6-6 | TGTGCCAGCGGCGATCAGGCGGGTACGCAGTATTTT | CASGDQAGTQYF
NA | TRBJ2-3 | TRBV15 | TGTGCCACGCTCGCCCAGGGCACAGATACGCAGTATTTT | CATLAQGTDTQYF
TRBD1 | TRBJ1-2 | TRBV30 | TGTGCCTGGAGAAAGACAGGGGGTGGCTACACCTTC | CAWRKTGGGYTF
NA | TRBJ2-3 | TRBV28 | TGTGCCAGCACCAACACAGATACGCAGTATTTT | CASTNTDTQYF
NA | TRBJ2-3 | TRBV5-4 | TGTGCCAGCAGCGGGACATTGGGCTCTAGCACAGATACGCAGTATTTT | CASSGTLGSSTDTQYF